Following are 29 T cell receptor beta chains from one sample sequenced in a study of spatial heterogeneity in lung cancer. TCRdb re-analysed the 5' RACE reads in MiXCR, keeping a single row per CDR3 protein. Of approximately 24,000 distinct CDR3 sequences detected, around 4.6% appear once; the ten largest clones hold 4% to 6.5%. The sample's time point: sample taken at primary tumor resection. Sequenced here: PBMCs, sampled at surgery. Receptors were obtained from a male donor with early-stage non-small cell lung cancer.

This clonotype was detected many times. The chain carries TRBV28 and TRBJ2-7, with no clear D. Trimming removed 7 bases at V and 3 bases at J, with 16 bases between. The CDR3 spans 14 residues. The germline CDR1 and CDR2 sequences are MDHEN and SYDVKM. CDR3 nucleotide sequence: TGTGCCAGCACCACGGAGACCGCGGTCTACGAGCAGTACTTC. Encoded protein: CASTTETAVYEQYF.

This clonotype has ten or more counts. Here the CDR3 DNA reads TGTGCCAGCAGTTACTCGGGCAGGGGGCTGGGAGATACGCAGTATTTT. Protein sequence: CASSYSGRGLGDTQYF. This chain joins TRBV6-5 and TRBJ2-3; 8 positions agree with TRBD1. The CDR3 loop spans 16 amino acids. The germline gives CDR1 MNHEY, CDR2 SVGAGI. V was clipped by 0 bases and J by 5 bases; unmatched bases: 7.

At least ten counts were recorded for this clonotype. CDR3: CASSWIPGGNSPLHF. In DNA, the CDR3 is TGTGCCAGCAGCTGGATACCCGGGGGCAATTCACCCCTCCACTTT. The J gene is TRBJ1-6, the V gene TRBV5-5, with a possible D match to TRBD1 (6 bases). The CDR3 has 15 residues. V was cut by 3 bases and J by 7 bases, with 14 bases left in between. In germline, CDR1 is SGHKS, CDR2 YYEKEE (reference sequence).

This clonotype was recorded many times. The chain uses TRBV24-1 and TRBJ2-2, with D unresolved. CDR1 is KGHDR and CDR2 is SFDVKD in the germline V gene. CDR3 length: 13 amino acids. Trimming left V 5 bases short and J 6 bases short, with 9 bases between. CDR3 amino acids: CATSAYVPGELFF. CDR3 DNA: TGTGCCACCAGTGCCTACGTTCCCGGGGAGCTGTTTTTT.

This clonotype rates as medium-sized. V and J are TRBV10-3 and TRBJ2-3; 12 bases agree with TRBD2. From germline, CDR1 is ENHRY and CDR2 SYGVKD. Germline trimming cut 6 bases from V and 2 bases from J; bases unmatched to any gene: 12. The CDR3 length is 18 residues. The CDR3 sequence: CAIRDSLGLAGSTDTQYF. CDR3 bases: TGTGCCATCAGGGACTCCCTCGGACTAGCGGGATCCACAGATACGCAGTATTTT.

The sample holds many counts of this clonotype. The rearrangement links TRBV7-9 to TRBJ1-2, with TRBD1 matching 11 bases. The CDR3 extends over 13 amino acids. Germline V gene lookup returns CDR1 SEHNR and CDR2 FQNEAQ (reference sequence). V lost 6 bases and J lost 8; bases outside the gene matches: 5. DNA for the CDR3: TGTGCCAGCAGACGGACAGGGGGCAACGGCTACACCTTC. Translating it yields CASRRTGGNGYTF.

This clonotype was seen at least ten times. The chain recombines TRBV18 with TRBJ1-2; perhaps TRBD1 as D (6 bases). CDR3 length: 15 amino acids. Germline lookup yields CDR1 KGHSH and CDR2 LQKENI. Deletions cut 3 bases from V and 2 bases from J, with 13 bases between. The CDR3 loop is CASSPGEGGNYGYTF. As DNA, the CDR3 is TGTGCCAGCTCACCCGGGGAAGGGGGAAACTATGGCTACACCTTC.

In its sample, this clonotype ranks as medium-sized. V gene TRBV7-9 combines with J gene TRBJ2-1, with D possibly being TRBD1 (6 bases). Trimming removed 1 base at V and 6 bases at J, with 7 bases between. The germline V gene has CDR1 SEHNR and CDR2 FQNEAQ (reference sequence). This CDR3 has 13 residues. The CDR3 bases are TGTGCCAGCAGCTTAGTGGGGGCCAATGAGCAGTTCTTC. Protein sequence: CASSLVGANEQFF. Looking up the rest from reference TRBV7-9 and TRBJ2-1 gives the full variable domain: DTGVSQNPRHKITKRGQNVTFRCDPISEHNRLYWYRQTLGQGPEFLTYFQNEAQLEKSRLLSDRFSAERPKGSFSTLEIQRTEQGDSAMYLCASSLVGANEQFFGPGTRLTVL.

In this sample, this clonotype turned up many times. The J gene is TRBJ1-3, the V gene TRBV27; the match to TRBD1 covers 9 bases. Germline V gene sequence: CDR1 MNHEY, CDR2 SMNVEV (reference sequence). Losses at the gene ends were 9 bases for V and 2 bases for J; bases not matched to a gene: 8. The CDR3 length is 15 residues. CDR3 in amino acids: CARWGQGGAGNTIYF. DNA for the CDR3: TGTGCCAGATGGGGACAGGGAGGTGCTGGAAACACCATATATTTT.

The sample holds many counts of this clonotype. The rearrangement links TRBV12-3 or TRBV12-4 to TRBJ2-2, with D perhaps TRBD1 (6 bases). V was trimmed by 7 bases and J by 6 bases, leaving 15 bases between them. The length of the CDR3 is 14 residues. CDR3 bases: TGTGCCAGCACCTATATACAGGGTTCCGGGGAGCTGTTTTTT. Its translation: CASTYIQGSGELFF.

This clonotype was seen repeatedly, ten times or more. CDR3 DNA: TGTGCCAGCAGCTGGACAGGGGGGGCCGGGGAGCTGTTTTTT. This encodes CASSWTGGAGELFF. This sequence joins TRBV11-2 and TRBJ2-2; TRBD1 matches 10 bases. With V trimmed by 4 bases and J by 6 bases, 2 bases remained unmatched. This CDR3 has 14 residues. From germline, CDR1 is SGHAT and CDR2 FQNNGV.

On this clonotype itself: One base away lies a much larger clone, so this may be a sequencing read error. J is TRBJ2-3 and V is TRBV6-2 or TRBV6-3, with TRBD2 identical over 7 bases. The CDR3 length is 15 residues. The germline V gene encodes CDR1 MNHEY and CDR2 SVGEGT. CDR3 in DNA: TGTGCCGGCAGTCCAGCGGGGCAAAGCACAGATACGCAGTATTTT. Its translation is CAGSPAGQSTDTQYF.

This clonotype was detected many times. The chain links TRBV5-1 to TRBJ1-1; a possible D gene is TRBD1 (5 bases). This CDR3 has 15 amino acids. Germline V gene data show CDR1 as SGHRS and CDR2 as YFSETQ. V gave up 4 bases and J gave up 1 base, with 14 bases separating them. CDR3 sequence reads: CASSPPGRANTEAFF. CDR3 nucleotide sequence: TGCGCCAGCAGCCCCCCAGGGAGAGCGAACACTGAAGCTTTCTTT.

There are many counts of this clonotype. This sequence joins TRBV20-1 and TRBJ1-5; D might be TRBD1 (5 bases). The CDR3 has 13 residues. V shed 4 bases and J shed 5 bases, with 12 bases lying between them. The V gene's germline CDR1 is DFQATT and CDR2 SNEGSKA (reference sequence). Here the CDR3 reads CSAIPGGDQPQHF. DNA of the CDR3: TGCAGTGCTATCCCGGGGGGAGATCAGCCCCAGCATTTT.

This clonotype has a handful of counts. This chain connects TRBV7-8 to TRBJ2-3, with a tentative D call TRBD1 (6 bases). Germline V gives CDR1 SGHVS, CDR2 FQNEAQ. The CDR3 extends over 14 amino acids. Trimming removed 5 bases at V and 5 bases at J, with 14 bases between. The CDR3 region has the DNA TGTGCCAGCAGCCCACGACAGGCCCTAGATACGCAGTATTTT. It encodes CASSPRQALDTQYF. The variable domain in full, with the rest retrieved from reference TRBV7-8 and TRBJ2-3, is GAGVSQSPRYKVAKRGQDVALRCDPISGHVSLFWYQQALGQGPEFLTYFQNEAQLDKSGLPSDRFFAERPEGSVSTLKIQRTQQEDSAVYLCASSPRQALDTQYFGPGTRLTVL.

This clonotype was counted at least ten times. The J gene is TRBJ1-1, the V gene TRBV6-5; D not resolved. The CDR3 runs to 13 residues. CDR1 MNHEY and CDR2 SVGAGI come from the germline V gene. Trimming removed 2 bases at V and 4 bases at J, with 8 bases between. CDR3: CASSYGVFTEAFF. The CDR3 bases are TGTGCCAGCAGTTACGGGGTCTTCACTGAAGCTTTCTTT.

This clonotype has ten or more counts. The chain links TRBV27 to TRBJ2-1; 7 bases are a match to TRBD1. With 5 bases clipped from V and 6 bases from J, the junction kept 10 bases outside the gene matches. The CDR3 spans 15 residues. CDR1 and CDR2 from the germline V gene are MNHEY and SMNVEV (reference sequence). DNA of the CDR3: TGTGCCAGCAGTCGTACAGGGGATGGAGGCAATGAGCAGTTCTTC. Protein sequence: CASSRTGDGGNEQFF.

Turning to this clonotype: A much larger clone differs by one base, so this may be a read error. The chain uses TRBV7-3 and TRBJ1-5, with D unclear. Trimming stripped 5 bases from V and 2 bases from J, with 10 bases between. There are 14 residues in the CDR3. The V gene's germline CDR1 is SGHTA and CDR2 FQGTGA. CDR3 sequence reads: CASSRGRGNQPQHF. CDR3 in DNA: TGTGCCAGCAGCCGAGGTAGAGGCAATCAGCCCCAGCATTTT.

This clonotype was seen at least ten times. The V gene is TRBV7-2, the J gene TRBJ1-4; TRBD1 agrees at 7 bases. CDR1 and CDR2 (germline): SGHTA, FQGNSA. V shed 7 bases, J shed 5 bases, and the junction held 10 bases outside the gene matches. The CDR3 totals 15 residues. This CDR3 is CASTLYRGRNEKLFF. CDR3 in DNA: TGTGCCAGCACCCTATACAGGGGTCGGAATGAAAAACTGTTTTTT.

This clonotype was observed at least ten times. This chain links TRBV7-2 with TRBJ2-5; D is possibly TRBD2 (5 bases). Trimming cost V 1 base and J 5 bases, with 11 bases left between them. This CDR3 has 14 amino acids. Per the germline V gene, CDR1 is SGHTA and CDR2 is FQGNSA. Written as DNA, the CDR3 is TGTGCCAGCAGCTTAGAGGCATCGGGGGAGACCCAGTACTTC. Its translation: CASSLEASGETQYF.

This clonotype came up many times. The chain links TRBV12-3 or TRBV12-4 to TRBJ2-1, with D possibly matching TRBD2 (6 bases). The V end lost 3 bases, the J end lost 8 bases, and 17 bases lay between the germline ends. This CDR3 has 15 amino acids. CDR3 nucleotides: TGTGCCAGCAGTTTGTCGGGAGTCGGCGGGCATGAGCAGTTCTTC. This encodes CASSLSGVGGHEQFF.

This clonotype was recorded many times. The V call is TRBV28, the J call TRBJ1-2, with TRBD1 identical over 10 bases. This CDR3 has 14 residues. Germline loops: CDR1 MDHEN, CDR2 SYDVKM. V shed 6 bases and J 4 bases; nucleotides not matched to a gene: 5. CDR3 nucleotide sequence: TGTGCCAGCAGGCTTCGGACAGGGGGCTATGGCTACACCTTC. Residues: CASRLRTGGYGYTF.

This clonotype was recorded many times. The rearrangement links TRBV28 to TRBJ1-2; D is ambiguous. Trimming stripped 5 bases from V and 5 bases from J, with 6 bases between. The CDR3 has 11 amino acids. CDR1 MDHEN and CDR2 SYDVKM come from the germline V gene. The CDR3 reads CASSGYYGYTF. The CDR3 DNA sequence: TGTGCCAGCAGTGGATATTATGGCTACACCTTC.

This clonotype was detected ten times or more. This chain links TRBV12-3 or TRBV12-4 with TRBJ2-1; 10 nucleotides match TRBD2. V trimming: 1 base; J trimming: 5 bases; junction bases outside the gene matches: 11. The CDR3 spans 18 residues. The DNA for the CDR3 is TGTGCCAGCAGTTTAGGGAGCGGGAGGGCCGTCGAGAACAATGAGCAGTTCTTC. Its protein is CASSLGSGRAVENNEQFF.

This clonotype was observed at least ten times. The CDR3 sequence: CASMKTTEQETQYF. CDR3 coding DNA: TGTGCCAGCATGAAAACGACGGAACAAGAGACCCAGTACTTC. V usage is TRBV6-2 or TRBV6-3 and J usage is TRBJ2-5; D uncertain. Germline loops: CDR1 MNHEY, CDR2 SVGEGT. The CDR3 runs to 14 residues. Deletions cut 7 bases from V and 2 bases from J, with 14 bases between.

This clonotype was counted at least ten times. The chain couples TRBV5-1 to TRBJ2-7, with a tentative D call TRBD2 (6 bases). There are 15 residues in the CDR3. V lost 7 bases and J 3 bases, leaving 20 bases between the germline ends. The V gene's germline CDR1 is SGHRS and CDR2 YFSETQ. CDR3 in DNA: TGCGCCAGCGGGGACCGGGAGCGAGGAATCTACGAGCAGTACTTC. Translation: CASGDRERGIYEQYF.

This clonotype was seen ten or more times. The chain combines TRBV6-5 with TRBJ2-7, with a weak D call TRBD2 (5 bases). The CDR3 extends over 12 amino acids. Germline CDR1 and CDR2: MNHEY and SVGAGI. V was trimmed by 6 bases and J by 4 bases, leaving 10 bases between them. CDR3 bases: TGTGCCAGCAGCCACGGCGGGTACGAGCAGTACTTC. This translates into CASSHGGYEQYF.

The sample holds many counts of this clonotype. The V call is TRBV9, the J call TRBJ1-6, with D possibly being TRBD1 (6 bases). Germline CDR1 reads SGDLS; CDR2 reads YYNGEE. The CDR3 spans 16 residues. V lost 4 bases, J lost 8 bases, and 19 bases lay in between. CDR3 in DNA: TGTGCCAGCAGCACACAACAGGGTTTCGTCGATTCACCCCTCCACTTT. It translates to CASSTQQGFVDSPLHF.

V gene TRBV5-6 combines with J gene TRBJ2-1, with D tentatively TRBD2 (6 bases). There are 14 residues in the CDR3. V gave up 4 bases and J gave up 10 bases, with 18 bases separating them. Germline CDR1 SGHDT, CDR2 YYEEEE. Here the CDR3 reads CASSAGRPPREQFF. In nucleotides, the CDR3 is TGTGCCAGCAGCGCGGGACGCCCGCCGAGAGAGCAGTTCTTC.